A single sample gave rise to the 6 T cell receptor beta chains below, sequenced in a study of cytomegalovirus exposure and HLA in healthy donors. Amplification used 60 Vbeta primers and 13 Jbeta primers. Clones were read by immunoSEQ multiplex PCR, and TCRdb kept only the in-frame ones, dropping some. The sample has about 220,000 clones, 65% to 85% seen once. The sample was PBMCs. The origin of the receptors is a boy aged 2 to 9 in good health and CMV-seronegative.

This sequence joins TRBV7-9 and TRBJ2-7; 12 bases line up with TRBD2. CDR3 size: 15 residues. V lost 5 bases to trimming and J lost 2 bases; unmatched junction nucleotides: 4. Germline V gene lookup returns CDR1 SEHNR and CDR2 FQNEAQ (reference sequence). The CDR3 loop reads CASSPWTSGTYEQYF. CDR3 sequence (DNA): TGTGCCAGCAGCCCCTGGACTAGCGGGACCTACGAGCAGTACTTC.

As to this clone: Sequence at one end of the junction differs from germline and may be a read error. The chain carries TRBV19 and TRBJ1-1; perhaps TRBD1 as D (5 bases). In germline, CDR1 is LNHDA, CDR2 SQIVND (reference sequence). The CDR3 consists of 14 residues. The CDR3 reads CAGSISGAYTEAFF. Here the CDR3 DNA reads TGTGCCGGTAGTATTAGCGGGGCGTACACTGAAGCTTTCTTT.

A few counts support this clone. The rearrangement links TRBV9 to TRBJ2-7; 8 nucleotides align to TRBD2. The CDR3 consists of 13 residues. Germline loops: CDR1 SGDLS, CDR2 YYNGEE. Trimming removed 0 bases from V and 7 bases from J; junction bases left unmatched: 3. DNA of the CDR3: TGTGCCAGCAGCGTAGCTCTAGCGGGTGAGCAGTACTTC. Its protein product is CASSVALAGEQYF.

The chain links TRBV18 to TRBJ1-1, with D possibly matching TRBD1 (6 bases). The CDR3 contains 13 residues. Germline lookup yields CDR1 KGHSH and CDR2 LQKENI. V lost 2 bases and J lost 8, with 12 bases in between. CDR3 in amino acids: CASSPGQRKEAFF. The CDR3 DNA follows: TGTGCCAGCTCACCAGGACAGAGAAAAGAAGCTTTCTTT. The full variable domain, completed using reference TRBV18 and TRBJ1-1, is NAGVMQNPRHLVRRRGQEARLRCSPMKGHSHVYWYRQLPEEGLKFMVYLQKENIIDESGMPKERFSAEFPKEGPSILRIQQVVRGDSAAYFCASSPGQRKEAFFGQGTRLTVV.

V gene TRBV5-1 combines with J gene TRBJ2-5; no clear D gene. CDR3 length equals 17 residues. The V end was cut by 1 base, the J end by 1 base, with 17 bases between. The germline CDR1 and CDR2 sequences are SGHRS and YFSETQ. The CDR3 sequence: CASSLRVLDLGQETQYF. The CDR3, as DNA: TGCGCCAGCAGCTTGCGGGTGTTAGATTTGGGCCAAGAGACCCAGTACTTC.

The chain couples TRBV27 to TRBJ2-3, with 9 bases fitting TRBD2. Germline values: CDR1 MNHEY, CDR2 SMNVEV (reference sequence). The length of the CDR3 is 16 residues. The J segment lost 6 bases and the V segment lost 8 bases, leaving 15 bases of the junction unmatched. CDR3 nucleotide sequence: TGTGCCAGCTCTCCTTCAGGACTAGCGAGAGCGGATACGCAGTATTTT. Encoded protein: CASSPSGLARADTQYF.